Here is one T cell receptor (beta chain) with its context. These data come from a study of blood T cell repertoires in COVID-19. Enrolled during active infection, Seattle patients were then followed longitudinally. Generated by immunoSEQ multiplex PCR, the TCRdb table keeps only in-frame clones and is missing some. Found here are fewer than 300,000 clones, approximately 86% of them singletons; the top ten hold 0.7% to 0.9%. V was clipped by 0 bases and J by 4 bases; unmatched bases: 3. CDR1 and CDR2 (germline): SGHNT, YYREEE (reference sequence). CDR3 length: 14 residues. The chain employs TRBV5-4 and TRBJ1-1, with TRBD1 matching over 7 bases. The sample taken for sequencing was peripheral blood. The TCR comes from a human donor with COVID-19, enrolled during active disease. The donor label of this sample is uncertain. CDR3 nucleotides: TGTGCCAGCAGCTTGGACAGGGGTGGCACTGAAGCTTTCTTT. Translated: CASSLDRGGTEAFF. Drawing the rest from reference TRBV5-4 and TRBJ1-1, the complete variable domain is ETGVTQSPTHLIKTRGQQVTLRCSSQSGHNTVSWYQQALGQGPQFIFQYYREEENGRGNFPPRFSGLQFPNYSSELNVNALELDDSALYLCASSLDRGGTEAFFGQGTRLTVV.